This T cell receptor beta chain originates from a study of cytomegalovirus exposure and HLA in healthy donors (dated 2017 in TCRdb). For context, the study as a whole: An earlier analysis of 587 of the donors reported more than 250 Gb of sequence data and 117 million unique TCR beta sequences from about 180 million T cells. Along with the roughly 710-subject first cohort, a separate validation cohort of over a hundred different subjects was used. The study combined high-throughput TCR immunosequencing, statistical association of individual TCRs with disease status, and machine learning to predict cytomegalovirus infection status. The study used immunosequencing to profile the T cell repertoires of hundreds of subjects and linked those repertoires to cytomegalovirus serostatus. Of the approximately 400 genotyped donors, 65% to 90% fell in the genetic ancestry cluster associated with self-reported Caucasian donors. An earlier analysis of around 540 of the donors applied high-throughput TCR beta sequencing to assess whether each TCR beta V gene segment acted as functional or pseudogenic. Among around 400 genotyped donors of the cohort, an average of roughly 230,000 unique TCR beta nucleotide sequences was sequenced per donor, of which about 19% were non-productive. To study patterns of TCR occurrence, a later analysis re-analyzed previously published TCR beta repertoires from just over 650 donors and added high-resolution HLA genotyping. A later genetic analysis used genome-wide SNP genotypes for about 65% of the 666 donors, treating that subset as a discovery cohort. All discovery cohort repertoires had been generated using a single sequencing platform. An early release that covered fewer than 800 HLA-typed donors contained approximately 300 gigabases of sequencing data and tens of millions of unique TCR sequences. The study was designed to test whether signatures of past pathogen exposure could be identified by cataloging public T cell receptors. About five DR-DQ haplotypes were handled as single units for association and clustering because linkage in the cohort was strong. Rather than using new phenotypic data, the later analysis identified candidate immune exposures from TCR beta sequences and from how often those sequences occurred across donors. Donor age, sex, ethnicity and CMV serostatus were compiled alongside the repertoire data. Both class I and class II loci were covered by HLA typing, at four-digit resolution. The number of typed donors differed by locus: roughly 629-630 for A, B, C, DRB1 and DQB1; 500 to 550 for DQA1; about 600 for DPA1; and roughly 470 for DPB1. The investigation overall reported the following: A later analysis found that HLA-associated TCR beta chains were more clonally expanded and had lower generation probabilities than equally common non-associated chains. The presence/absence analyses assumed that sequencing depth was roughly uniform across donors, and that assumption may not be true. A later analysis associated about 17,000 TCR beta sequences with specific HLA alleles at a false discovery rate of 0.05. In an earlier analysis of several hundred of the donors, most TCR beta V segments were observed in productive rearrangements about 87% or about 30% of the time, broadly matching IMGT annotations. Some IMGT-functional V segments, including TRBV6-2 and TRBV6-3, could not be distinguished by the 87-base-pair reads and were therefore excluded. A further reported finding was that TCR beta sequences accurately predicted the HLA-A and HLA-B alleles for most subjects in the first cohort. This cohort had only TCR beta chains sequenced, and the lack of alpha or paired-chain data limited which features could be detected. The study gave a list of 150 to 200 TCR beta chains associated with cytomegalovirus. A later genetic analysis associated a missense DCLRE1C variant with V-gene and J-gene trimming of TCR beta chains, and an independent cohort replicated the association. According to a later analysis, TCR association rates differed among HLA loci, with DRB1 alleles showing the most associated TCRs and HLA-C alleles showing the fewest. Immune exposure information for the cohort was limited to CMV serostatus. A cluster of highly shared sequence variants was judged likely to represent a technical artifact of the sequencing pipeline. In vitro tests confirmed that a few of the cytomegalovirus-associated TCR beta chains recognize cytomegalovirus antigens. In a later analysis, several top co-occurrence clusters were reported to appear linked to parvovirus B19, influenza, CMV and Epstein-Barr virus. The earlier analysis of 587 of the donors excluded fewer than 20 rarely observed V segments, including chromosome 9 orphons, because counts were too low. A later genetic analysis reported fewer N-insertions in productive TCRs among donors in an Asian-associated ancestry cluster than the roughly 700-donor mean. While some public TCRs were present in many individuals, most TCR sequences turned up only very rarely across donors. Because HLA typing was unavailable for some donors at each locus, only the typed subset was used in association tests. It was suggested by the authors that the approach could potentially be generalized to other disease states and immunological phenotypes. The classifier was reported to diagnose cytomegalovirus status with high specificity and sensitivity in both the original and validation cohorts. Most CMV-associated TCR beta chains appeared to be HLA-restricted in a later analysis, and the HLA associations seemed to be driven largely by CMV exposure. When HLA alleles, especially DR and DQ, strongly co-occurred, TCR associations were difficult to assign to individual alleles. Linkage disequilibrium might explain the correlated functional status among segregating V segments, but an unknown experimental factor could not be ruled out.

Via the germline V gene, CDR1 is KGHSH and CDR2 LQKENI. Here V drops 5 bases and J drops 6 bases, and the junction holds 3 bases not matched to any gene. The CDR3 holds 14 amino acids from the cysteine to the phenylalanine. The kept DNA is CDR3 alone, 42 bases in frame from the first base. Library preparation was by the immunoSEQ multiplex PCR assay. The multiplex PCR relied on a mix of 60 forward primers for TCR Vbeta segments and 13 reverse primers for TCR Jbeta segments. A multiplex PCR assay on genomic DNA amplified the CDR3 region of rearranged TCR beta genes. The amplified TCR beta libraries were sequenced on the Illumina HiSeq System as 87-base-pair reads. For the original study's pipeline: In a later analysis, tens of millions of unique TCR beta chains were counted across the roughly 610 repertoires, and about 10 million of these chains were shared by at least two donors. A nearest-neighbor algorithm error-corrected the raw reads and collapsed the reads into unique sequences, merging closely related sequences to remove PCR and sequencing errors. CDR3 sequences were aligned to IMGT reference sequences to assign V, D and J gene segments. For a sequence to be retained, a match of at least six nucleotides to both a V gene segment and a J gene segment was required. Rearrangements were called productive when the CDR3 lacked stop codons and stayed in frame with V and J; all others were non-productive. CDR3 was defined according to IMGT convention as the region running from the second conserved V-encoded cysteine to the conserved J-encoded phenylalanine. Sequences without an unambiguous match to a single V gene segment were excluded from the earlier analysis of 500 to 700 of the donors. In an earlier analysis of 587 of the donors, V segments were called functional above 56.7% productive rearrangements and were called segregating when the between-donor standard deviation exceeded 5%. To diagnose cytomegalovirus status from the catalog of TCR beta chain sequences, a statistical classification framework was built. V and J gene assignment, in a later analysis, came from comparing TCR nucleotide sequences with IMGT/GENE-DB human TR gene sequences. In a later analysis, CDR3 sequences and most-parsimonious VDJ recombination scenarios were assigned using the TCRdist pipeline. In a later analysis, each TCR beta chain was defined by its CDR3 amino acid sequence together with its V-gene family, and reads lacking a unique V-gene family were excluded. As a way to deal with suspected cross-contamination and a sequencing artifact, a later analysis dropped hundreds of nucleotide sequences that were highly shared and had low generation probability. A later analysis calculated a clonal expansion index for each public chain from normalized within-repertoire ranks of inferred template counts. In a later analysis, generation probabilities were computed using a VDJ recombination model fitted to out-of-frame rearrangements, and the results were checked against IGoR. In a later analysis, hypergeometric tests were used to score TCR-TCR, TCR-HLA and TCR-CMV co-occurrence, with a repertoire-size bias correction applied to TCR pairs. A later analysis estimated false discovery rates by permuting HLA or CMV assignments 20 times. A later analysis grouped co-occurring TCRs with DBSCAN, adding TCRdist sequence similarity when clustering within HLA-allele-positive subsets. For co-occurrence clustering, repertoires with fewer than 30,000 or more than 120,000 public chains were excluded, along with roughly 5 repertoires with anomalous nucleotide sharing. TCRdb retrieved this table from immuneACCESS and kept in-frame rearrangements only. Not all clones are present; in checked studies, unresolved V genes account for under half, and no reason is known for the remainder. The V and J calls and clone size come from that table; D and trimming were worked out from the DNA. The sample yields fewer than 150,000 clones; around 80% were counted once. The ten biggest clones cover over 0.2% of the sample.

Points on this clone: The antigen it binds to is not known. No qualities accompany the bases; no much larger clone lies one base away.

The cohort comprised 666 healthy bone marrow donors. At the time of sampling, every cohort member was nominally healthy, though immune exposures that went unrecorded were likely present. The donor tested CMV seronegative and was one of the 352 seronegative cohort members. A peripheral blood sample was provided by each donor, and peripheral blood mononuclear cells were used for TCR beta sequencing. The Qiagen DNeasy Blood Extraction Kit was used to extract genomic DNA from the blood cell samples. Here the chain combines TRBV18 and TRBJ2-1, with 11 bases in between that match TRBD2. The receptor was isolated from a man aged 50 to 59 in good health and CMV-seronegative. Material for sequencing was PBMCs. CDR3 reads: CASSVGLAGNEQFF. The nucleotide sequence is given as TGTGCCAGCTCAGTCGGACTAGCGGGCAATGAGCAGTTCTTC.